The subject of this entry is one T cell receptor beta chain. The target antigen is unknown. This sample also contains other DNA sequences that code for the same CDR3. The sample originates from a study of cytomegalovirus exposure and HLA in healthy donors. Study-wide background: Counted in an early data release were about 86 million unique TCRs from HLA-typed donors. Study-level results: TCR sequences were mostly rare, though some public TCRs occurred in many donors.

The study ran its PCR with 60 Vbeta and 13 Jbeta primers. The repertoire was sequenced with immunoSEQ multiplex PCR; TCRdb's copy has only in-frame clones and lacks some. Of about 120,000 clones listed, approximately 67% were seen once; the top ten hold more than 1.5%. Germline V gene data show CDR1 as GTSNPN and CDR2 as SVGIG (reference sequence). V was shortened by 0 bases and J by 5 bases, with 10 bases between the two germline ends. The CDR3 is 13 residues long. The sample taken for sequencing was PBMCs. This receptor was obtained from a man aged 18 to 30 in good health and CMV-seronegative. V usage is TRBV30 and J usage is TRBJ1-1, with unresolved D. The CDR3 is CAWSVSSGTEAFF. CDR3 DNA: TGTGCCTGGAGTGTATCCTCGGGGACTGAAGCTTTCTTT.